The source of this T cell receptor beta chain is a study of blood T cell repertoires in COVID-19. Germline V lookup: CDR1 SGDLS, CDR2 YYNGEE. The CDR3 covers 14 residues. Trimming removed 4 bases from V and 0 bases from J; junction bases left unmatched: 2. Profiling relied on immunoSEQ multiplex PCR, and the TCRdb table lists in-frame clones only, not all of them. The sample contains about 150,000 clones, approximately 90% of which appear only once. The sequencing input was PBMCs or T cells enriched from blood (not recorded which). The TCR was taken from a man aged 45-65 years who had recovered from COVID-19. V is TRBV9 and J is TRBJ2-3, with 7 bases lining up with TRBD2. In DNA, the CDR3 is TGTGCCAGCAGCAAGCGGGACAGCACAGATACGCAGTATTTT. Protein product: CASSKRDSTDTQYF.